Below are 5 T cell receptor beta chains sequenced from a single sample in a study of T cell repertoires in cytomegalovirus infection. MiXCR was run by TCRdb on the reads, yielding one entry per CDR3 protein. The data show some 600,000 distinct CDR3 sequences, approximately 24% seen once. Sequenced input: CD8+ T cells from PBMCs. These receptors were collected from a human donor in good health (CMV status not recorded). Some clones in this sample may be carry-over from other donors' samples.

This clonotype appeared many times. The V and J genes are TRBV7-2 and TRBJ2-3; D uncertain. This CDR3 is 17 amino acids long. Trimming removed 2 bases from V and 0 bases from J, with 15 bases in between. Germline CDR1 and CDR2: SGHTA and FQGNSA. The CDR3 loop is CASSLRLPPSSTDTQYF. The CDR3 DNA reads TGTGCCAGCAGCTTAAGACTGCCACCCTCTAGCACAGATACGCAGTATTTT.

The genes are TRBV9 and TRBJ2-2; TRBD1 might be the D (5 bases). This CDR3 contains 18 residues. The germline V gene has CDR1 SGDLS and CDR2 YYNGEE. With 2 bases removed from V and 1 base from J, the gap between germline ends came to 18 bases. CDR3 in amino acids: CASSVPMSDSRNTGELFF. The DNA of the CDR3 is TGTGCCAGCAGCGTTCCAATGTCCGACAGTAGGAACACCGGGGAGCTGTTTTTT.

This clonotype was recorded at least ten times. The CDR3 DNA reads as TGTGCCAGCAGCTTCTCCGGGACCCCGCTCTACGAGCAGTACTTC. This encodes CASSFSGTPLYEQYF. The V call is TRBV7-8, the J call TRBJ2-7; D possibly uses TRBD1 or TRBD2 (5 bases each). CDR3 length equals 15 residues. CDR1 is SGHVS, CDR2 FQNEAQ, per germline. V shed 3 bases and J shed 3 bases, with 15 bases lying between them.

Regarding this clonotype: Germline is not matched at one junction end, which may reflect a read error. J is TRBJ1-1 and V is TRBV7-2, with a weak D call TRBD1 (6 bases). CDR1 and CDR2 (germline): SGHTA, FQGNSA. CDR3 length equals 14 residues. The CDR3 bases are TGTGTCAGCAGCCCGGGGACACCGAACACTGAAGCTTTCTTT. This codes for CVSSPGTPNTEAFF.

J is TRBJ2-3 and V is TRBV2; no reliable D call. Germline V gene lookup returns CDR1 SNHLY and CDR2 FYNNEI. V lost 3 bases, J lost 4 bases, and 5 bases lay in between. The CDR3 is made up of 12 amino acids. DNA for the CDR3: TGTGCCAGCAGTGATAAGGCAGATACGCAGTATTTT. Translated, it gives CASSDKADTQYF.